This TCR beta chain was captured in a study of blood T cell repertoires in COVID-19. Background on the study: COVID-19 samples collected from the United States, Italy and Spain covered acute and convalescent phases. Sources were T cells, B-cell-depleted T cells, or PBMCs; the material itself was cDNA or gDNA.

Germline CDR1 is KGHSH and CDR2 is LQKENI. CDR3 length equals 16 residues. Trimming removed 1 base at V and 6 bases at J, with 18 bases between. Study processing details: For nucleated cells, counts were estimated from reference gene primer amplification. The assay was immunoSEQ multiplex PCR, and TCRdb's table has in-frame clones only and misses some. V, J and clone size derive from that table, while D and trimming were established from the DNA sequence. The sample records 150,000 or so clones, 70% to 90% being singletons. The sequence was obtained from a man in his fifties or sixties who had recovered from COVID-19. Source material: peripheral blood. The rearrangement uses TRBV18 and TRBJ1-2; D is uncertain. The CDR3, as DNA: TGTGCCAGCTCACCACAGGAGGCGCGGACGGGCAATGGCTACACCTTC. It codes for CASSPQEARTGNGYTF.